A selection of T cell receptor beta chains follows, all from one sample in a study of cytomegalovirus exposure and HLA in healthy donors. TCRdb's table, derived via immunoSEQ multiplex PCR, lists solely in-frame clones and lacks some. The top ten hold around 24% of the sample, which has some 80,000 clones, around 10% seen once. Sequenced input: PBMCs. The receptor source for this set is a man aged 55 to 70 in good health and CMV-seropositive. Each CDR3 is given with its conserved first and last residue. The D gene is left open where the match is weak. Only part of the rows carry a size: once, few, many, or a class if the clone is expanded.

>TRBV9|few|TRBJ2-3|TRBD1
CASSVWTGMTDTQYF
TGTGCCAGCAGCGTCTGGACAGGGATGACAGATACGCAGTATTTT
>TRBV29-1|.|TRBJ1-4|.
CSSSTGGIGNEKLFF
TGCAGCTCTTCGACGGGCGGGATCGGTAATGAAAAACTGTTTTTT
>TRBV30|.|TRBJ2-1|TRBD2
CAWTSGGAYNEQFF
TGTGCCTGGACTAGCGGGGGTGCTTACAATGAGCAGTTCTTC
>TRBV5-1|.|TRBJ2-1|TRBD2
CASSLTSGVNEQFF
TGCGCCAGCAGCTTAACTAGCGGGGTCAATGAGCAGTTCTTC
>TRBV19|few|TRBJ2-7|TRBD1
CASTRGLQGAYEQYF
TGTGCCAGTACCCGGGGCCTTCAGGGGGCCTACGAGCAGTACTTC
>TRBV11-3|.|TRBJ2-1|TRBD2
CASSLGRGSSKNEQFF
TGTGCCAGCAGCTTAGGGCGGGGGAGTAGTAAAAATGAGCAGTTCTTC
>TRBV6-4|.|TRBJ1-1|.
CASRDGANTEAFF
TGTGCCAGCAGAGACGGGGCGAACACTGAAGCTTTCTTT
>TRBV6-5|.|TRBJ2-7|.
CASCRGEEYEQYF
TGTGCCAGCTGCAGGGGTGAGGAGTACGAGCAGTACTTC
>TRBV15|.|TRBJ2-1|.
CATSRDANNEQFF
TGTGCCACCAGCAGAGATGCGAACAATGAGCAGTTCTTC
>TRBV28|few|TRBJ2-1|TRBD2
CASSPPGRELAGYNEQFF
TGTGCCAGCAGTCCCCCGGGGAGGGAGCTAGCGGGGTACAATGAGCAGTTCTTC
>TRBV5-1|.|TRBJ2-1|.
CASFQGGKNNEQFF
TGCGCCAGCTTTCAGGGGGGAAAAAACAATGAGCAGTTCTTC
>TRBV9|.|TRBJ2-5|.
CASSVGPLGGWEEAQYF
TGTGCCAGCAGCGTAGGCCCCTTGGGAGGTTGGGAAGAGGCCCAGTACTTC
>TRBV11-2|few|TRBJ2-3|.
CASGTPSAADTQYF
TGTGCCAGCGGGACCCCTAGCGCGGCAGATACGCAGTATTTT
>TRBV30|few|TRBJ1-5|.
CAWSGSRDQPQHF
TGTGCCTGGAGTGGTAGTAGAGATCAGCCCCAGCATTTT
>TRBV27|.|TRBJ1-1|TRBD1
CASSSLDRGDTEAFF
TGTGCCAGCAGTTCCCTGGACAGGGGTGACACTGAAGCTTTCTTT
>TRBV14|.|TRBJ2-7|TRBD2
CASSQARDYPQYF
TGTGCCAGCAGCCAAGCCAGGGACTATCCGCAGTACTTC
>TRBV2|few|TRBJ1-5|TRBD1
CASSDRGRQPQHF
TGTGCCAGCAGTGACAGGGGGAGACAGCCCCAGCATTTT
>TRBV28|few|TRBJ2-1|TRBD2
CASTPGDSGGWAEQFF
TGTGCCAGCACCCCTGGGGATAGCGGGGGGTGGGCTGAGCAGTTCTTC
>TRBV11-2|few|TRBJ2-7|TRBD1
CASSLGTGESYEQYF
TGTGCCAGCAGCTTAGGCACAGGGGAATCATACGAGCAGTACTTC
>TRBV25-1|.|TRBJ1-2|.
CASSDPGVTHGYTF
TGTGCCAGCAGTGACCCGGGTGTGACTCATGGCTACACCTTC
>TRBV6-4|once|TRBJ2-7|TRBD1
CASSPLAGTGYEQYF
TGTGCCAGCAGTCCCCTTGCCGGGACAGGTTACGAGCAGTACTTC
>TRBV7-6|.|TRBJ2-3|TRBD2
CASSLGATSGRRDTQYF
TGTGCCAGCAGCCTAGGAGCTACTAGCGGGAGAAGAGATACGCAGTATTTT
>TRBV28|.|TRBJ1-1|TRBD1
CASSWGTGGSTEAFF
TGTGCCAGCAGTTGGGGAACAGGGGGCAGCACTGAAGCTTTCTTT
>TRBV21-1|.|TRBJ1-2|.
CASTSTTGNYGYTF
TGTGCCAGCACTTCTACGACAGGAAACTATGGCTACACCTTC
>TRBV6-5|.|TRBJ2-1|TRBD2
CASRPTSVGRNEQFF
TGTGCCAGCAGGCCTACTAGCGTAGGGAGAAATGAGCAGTTCTTC
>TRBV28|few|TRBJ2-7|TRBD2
CASSTSGRVYEQYF
TGTGCCAGTTCGACTAGCGGGAGAGTCTACGAGCAGTACTTC
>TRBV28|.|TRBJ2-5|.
CASIPPGSKETQYF
TGTGCCAGCATCCCCCCCGGGAGCAAAGAGACCCAGTACTTC
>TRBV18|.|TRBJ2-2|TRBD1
CASSNRETGARTGELFF
TGTGCCAGCTCTAACCGGGAGACAGGGGCAAGAACCGGGGAGCTGTTTTTT
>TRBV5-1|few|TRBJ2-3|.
CASSRFESTDTQYF
TGCGCCAGCAGCCGCTTCGAGTCCACAGATACGCAGTATTTT
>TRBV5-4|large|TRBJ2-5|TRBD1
CASSLVAQGQETQYF
TGTGCCAGCAGCTTGGTTGCACAGGGGCAAGAGACCCAGTACTTC
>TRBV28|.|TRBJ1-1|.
CASIFSGENTEAFF
TGTGCCAGCATATTCTCGGGAGAGAACACTGAAGCTTTCTTT
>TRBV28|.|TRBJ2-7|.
CASSSRDSRFYEQYF
TGTGCCAGCAGTTCCCGGGACTCCCGGTTTTACGAGCAGTACTTC
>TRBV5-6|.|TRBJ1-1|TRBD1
CASSLDTGGSTEAFF
TGTGCCAGCAGCTTGGACACAGGGGGGAGCACTGAAGCTTTCTTT
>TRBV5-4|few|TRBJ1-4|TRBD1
CASSLGGDSNEKLFF
TGTGCCAGCAGCTTGGGGGGGGACAGTAATGAAAAACTGTTTTTT
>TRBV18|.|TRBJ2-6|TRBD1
CASSPLGTGTSGANVLTF
TGTGCCAGCTCACCATTGGGGACAGGGACGTCAGGGGCCAACGTCCTGACTTTC
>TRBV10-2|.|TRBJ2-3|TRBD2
CASSSKRGGEADTQYF
TGCGCCAGCAGTTCTAAGCGGGGGGGCGAGGCAGATACGCAGTATTTT
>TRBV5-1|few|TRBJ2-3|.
CASSSRREGISTDTQYF
TGCGCCAGCAGCTCTCGACGGGAAGGGATAAGCACAGATACGCAGTATTTT
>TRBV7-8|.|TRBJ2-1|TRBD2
CASSTLAGGYNEQFF
TGTGCCAGCAGCACCTTAGCGGGGGGATACAATGAGCAGTTCTTC
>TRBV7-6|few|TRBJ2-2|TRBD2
CASSHGGAGELFF
TGTGCCAGCAGCCACGGGGGGGCCGGGGAGCTGTTTTTT
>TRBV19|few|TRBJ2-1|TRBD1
CASSDRESEQFF
TGTGCCAGTAGTGACAGGGAGAGTGAGCAGTTCTTC
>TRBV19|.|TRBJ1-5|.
CASSEGSGSNQPQHF
TGTGCCAGTAGTGAAGGGAGCGGGAGCAATCAGCCCCAGCATTTT
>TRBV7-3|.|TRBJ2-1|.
CASSQNNEQFF
TGTGCCAGCAGCCAGAACAATGAGCAGTTCTTC
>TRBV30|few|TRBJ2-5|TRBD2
CAWAGLAVETQYF
TGTGCCTGGGCGGGACTAGCAGTAGAGACCCAGTACTTC
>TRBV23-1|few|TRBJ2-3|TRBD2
CASSLPGRSCTDTQYF
TGCGCCAGCAGTCTTCCCGGGAGGTCTTGTACAGATACGCAGTATTTT
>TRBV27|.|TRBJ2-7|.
CASSLEGGHEQYF
TGTGCCAGCAGTTTAGAGGGAGGCCACGAGCAGTACTTC